This TCR beta chain was retrieved from a study of blood T cells in healthy people across ages. V shed 6 bases and J 8 bases; nucleotides not matched to a gene: 12. This CDR3 has 15 residues. Concerning this clonotype itself: Its antigen is unknown.

Healthy Caucasian individuals from Russia aged about 6 to 90 were enrolled as donors. The use of a sample-barcoded 5' primer and a J-beta primer mix characterized a second PCR of roughly 6 to 11 cycles. TCRdb called the 5' RACE reads again in MiXCR, with one record for every CDR3 protein. The sample contains about 970,000 distinct CDR3 sequences, around 54% of which appear only once. The study's findings and limits: Roughly linear age-related decline in beta diversity appeared, significant by age about 40.

The V gene is TRBV12-3 or TRBV12-4, the J gene TRBJ1-5; TRBD1 agrees at 8 bases. This TCR was recovered from a woman aged 55-75 years in good health. The sample consisted of blood. This CDR3 is CASSGRGTGMEPQHF. Here the CDR3 DNA reads TGTGCCAGCAGCGGACGCGGGACAGGCATGGAGCCCCAGCATTTT.